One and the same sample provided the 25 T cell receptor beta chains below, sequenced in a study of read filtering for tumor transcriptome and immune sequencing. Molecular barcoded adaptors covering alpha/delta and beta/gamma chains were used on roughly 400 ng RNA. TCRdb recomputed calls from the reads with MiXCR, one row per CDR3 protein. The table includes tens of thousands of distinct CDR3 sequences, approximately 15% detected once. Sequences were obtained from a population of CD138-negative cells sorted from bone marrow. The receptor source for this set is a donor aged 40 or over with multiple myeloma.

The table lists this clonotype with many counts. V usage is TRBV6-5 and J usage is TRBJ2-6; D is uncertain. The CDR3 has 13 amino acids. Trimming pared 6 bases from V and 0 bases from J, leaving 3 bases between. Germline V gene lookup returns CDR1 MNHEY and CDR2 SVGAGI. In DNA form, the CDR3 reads TGTGCCAGCAGGGTCTCTGGGGCCAACGTCCTGACTTTC. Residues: CASRVSGANVLTF.

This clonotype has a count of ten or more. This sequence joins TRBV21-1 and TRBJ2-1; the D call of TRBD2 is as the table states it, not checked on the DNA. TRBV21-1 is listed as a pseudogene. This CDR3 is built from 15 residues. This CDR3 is CASSKAGRVRNEQFF. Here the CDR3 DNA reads TGTGCCAGCAGCAAAGCTGGGAGGGTCCGCAATGAGCAGTTCTTC.

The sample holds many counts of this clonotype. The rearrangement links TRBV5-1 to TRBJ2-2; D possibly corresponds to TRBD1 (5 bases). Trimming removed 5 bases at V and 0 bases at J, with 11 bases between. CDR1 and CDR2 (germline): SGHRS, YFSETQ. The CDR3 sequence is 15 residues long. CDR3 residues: CASRPDNANTGELFF. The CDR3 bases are TGCGCCAGCAGACCGGACAACGCGAACACCGGGGAGCTGTTTTTT. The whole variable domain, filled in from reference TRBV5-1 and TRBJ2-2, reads KAGVTQTPRYLIKTRGQQVTLSCSPISGHRSVSWYQQTPGQGLQFLFEYFSETQRNKGNFPGRFSGRQFSNSRSEMNVSTLELGDSALYLCASRPDNANTGELFFGEGSRLTVL.

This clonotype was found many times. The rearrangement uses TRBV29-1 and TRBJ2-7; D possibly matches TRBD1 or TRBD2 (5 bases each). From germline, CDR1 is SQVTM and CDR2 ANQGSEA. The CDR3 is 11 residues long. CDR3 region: CSGTTSYEQYF. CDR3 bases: TGCAGTGGGACGACGTCCTACGAGCAGTACTTC.

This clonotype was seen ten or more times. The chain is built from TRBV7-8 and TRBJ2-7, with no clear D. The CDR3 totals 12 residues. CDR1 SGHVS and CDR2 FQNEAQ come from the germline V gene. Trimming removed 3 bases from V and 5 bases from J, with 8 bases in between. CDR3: CASSFSRDEQYF. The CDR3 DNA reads TGTGCCAGCAGCTTTTCCAGAGACGAGCAGTACTTC.

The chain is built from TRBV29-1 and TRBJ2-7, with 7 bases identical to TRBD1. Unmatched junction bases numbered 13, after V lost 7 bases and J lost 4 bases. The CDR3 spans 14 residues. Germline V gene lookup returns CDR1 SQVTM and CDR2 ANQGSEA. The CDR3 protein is CSALDRDNPYEQYF. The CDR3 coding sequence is TGCAGCGCCCTCGACAGGGACAACCCGTACGAGCAGTACTTC.

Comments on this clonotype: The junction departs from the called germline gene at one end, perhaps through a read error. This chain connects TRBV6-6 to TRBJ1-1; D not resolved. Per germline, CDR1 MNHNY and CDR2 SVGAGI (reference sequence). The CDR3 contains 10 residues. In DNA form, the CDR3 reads TGTGCCAGCAGTTACCGGGATGTGTACTTT. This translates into CASSYRDVYF.

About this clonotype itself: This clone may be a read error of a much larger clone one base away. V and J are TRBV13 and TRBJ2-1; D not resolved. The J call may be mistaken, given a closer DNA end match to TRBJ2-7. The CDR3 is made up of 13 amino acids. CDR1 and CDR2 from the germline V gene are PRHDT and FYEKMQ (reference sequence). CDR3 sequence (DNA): TGTGCCAGCAGCTCGGCTACCTCCAATGAGCAGTACTTC. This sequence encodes CASSSATSNEQYF.

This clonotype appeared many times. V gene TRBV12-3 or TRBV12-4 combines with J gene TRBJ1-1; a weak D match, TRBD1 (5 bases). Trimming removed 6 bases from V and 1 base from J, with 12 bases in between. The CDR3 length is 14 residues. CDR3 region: CASRIPTENTEAFF. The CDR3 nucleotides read TGTGCCAGCAGGATACCGACAGAGAACACTGAAGCTTTCTTT.

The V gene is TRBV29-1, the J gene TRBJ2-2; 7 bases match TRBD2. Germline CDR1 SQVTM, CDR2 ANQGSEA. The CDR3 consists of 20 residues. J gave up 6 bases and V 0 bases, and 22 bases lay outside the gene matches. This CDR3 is CSVEELRGPGREGRAGELFF. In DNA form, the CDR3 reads TGCAGCGTTGAAGAACTAAGAGGCCCCGGCAGGGAGGGACGGGCCGGGGAGCTGTTTTTT.

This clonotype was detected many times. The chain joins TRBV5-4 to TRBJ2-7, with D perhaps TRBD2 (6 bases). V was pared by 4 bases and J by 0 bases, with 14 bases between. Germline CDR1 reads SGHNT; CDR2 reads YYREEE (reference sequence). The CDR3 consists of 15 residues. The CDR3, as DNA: TGTGCCAGCAGCACGGGGACTCTCAGCTCCTACGAGCAGTACTTC. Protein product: CASSTGTLSSYEQYF.

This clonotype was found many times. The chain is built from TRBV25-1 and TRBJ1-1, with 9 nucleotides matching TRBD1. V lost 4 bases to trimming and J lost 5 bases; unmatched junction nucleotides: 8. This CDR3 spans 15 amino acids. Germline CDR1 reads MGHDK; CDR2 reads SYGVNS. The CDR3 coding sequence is TGTGCCAGCAGTGGGGACAGGGTTCTTCGAACTGAAGCTTTCTTT. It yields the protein CASSGDRVLRTEAFF.

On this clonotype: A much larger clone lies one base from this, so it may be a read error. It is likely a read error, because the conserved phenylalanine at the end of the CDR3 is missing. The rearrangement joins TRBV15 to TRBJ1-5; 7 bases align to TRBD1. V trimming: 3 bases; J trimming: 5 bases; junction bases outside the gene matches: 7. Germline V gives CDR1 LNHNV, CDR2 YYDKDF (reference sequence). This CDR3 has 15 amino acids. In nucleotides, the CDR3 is TGTGCCACCAGCAGCAGAGACAGGGTCCATCAGCCCCAGCATTCT. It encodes CATSSRDRVHQPQHS.

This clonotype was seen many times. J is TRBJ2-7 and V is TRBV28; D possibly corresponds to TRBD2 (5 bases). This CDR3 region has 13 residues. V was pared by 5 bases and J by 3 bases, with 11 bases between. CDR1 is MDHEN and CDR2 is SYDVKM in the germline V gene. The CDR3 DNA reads TGTGCCAGCAGTCTGGAGGCATACTACGAGCAGTACTTC. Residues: CASSLEAYYEQYF. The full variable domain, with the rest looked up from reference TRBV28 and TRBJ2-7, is DVKVTQSSRYLVKRTGEKVFLECVQDMDHENMFWYRQDPGLGLRLIYFSYDVKMKEKGDIPEGYSVSREKKERFSLILESASTNQTSMYLCASSLEAYYEQYFGPGTRLTVT.

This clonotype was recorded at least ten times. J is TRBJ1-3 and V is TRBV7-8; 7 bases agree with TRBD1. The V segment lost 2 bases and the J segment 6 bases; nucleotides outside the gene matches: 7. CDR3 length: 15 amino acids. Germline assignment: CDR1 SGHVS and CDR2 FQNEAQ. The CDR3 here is CASSLLWTGLNTIYF. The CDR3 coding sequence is TGTGCCAGCAGCTTACTCTGGACAGGACTAAACACCATATATTTT.

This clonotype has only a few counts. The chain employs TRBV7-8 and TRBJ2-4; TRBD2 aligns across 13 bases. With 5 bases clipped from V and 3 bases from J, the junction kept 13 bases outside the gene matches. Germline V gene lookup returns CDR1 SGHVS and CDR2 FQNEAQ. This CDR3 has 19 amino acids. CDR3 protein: CASSLEIRGTSGDKNIQYF. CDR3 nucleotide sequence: TGTGCCAGCAGCCTCGAAATACGGGGGACTAGCGGGGACAAAAACATTCAGTACTTC.

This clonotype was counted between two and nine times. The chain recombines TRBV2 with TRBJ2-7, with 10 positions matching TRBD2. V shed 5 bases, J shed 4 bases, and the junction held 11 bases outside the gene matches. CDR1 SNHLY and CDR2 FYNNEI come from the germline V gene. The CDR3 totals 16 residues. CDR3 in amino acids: CASSSARTSGEYEQYF. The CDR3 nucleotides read TGTGCCAGCAGTTCCGCCCGGACTAGCGGAGAATACGAGCAGTACTTC.

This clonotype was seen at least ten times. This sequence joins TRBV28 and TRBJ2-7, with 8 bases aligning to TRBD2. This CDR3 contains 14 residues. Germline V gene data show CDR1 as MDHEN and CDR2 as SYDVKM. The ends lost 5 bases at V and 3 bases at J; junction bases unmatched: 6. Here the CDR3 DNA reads TGTGCCAGCAGTGACCTAGCGGGCCACTACGAGCAGTACTTC. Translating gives CASSDLAGHYEQYF. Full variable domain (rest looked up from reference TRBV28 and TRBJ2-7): DVKVTQSSRYLVKRTGEKVFLECVQDMDHENMFWYRQDPGLGLRLIYFSYDVKMKEKGDIPEGYSVSREKKERFSLILESASTNQTSMYLCASSDLAGHYEQYFGPGTRLTVT.

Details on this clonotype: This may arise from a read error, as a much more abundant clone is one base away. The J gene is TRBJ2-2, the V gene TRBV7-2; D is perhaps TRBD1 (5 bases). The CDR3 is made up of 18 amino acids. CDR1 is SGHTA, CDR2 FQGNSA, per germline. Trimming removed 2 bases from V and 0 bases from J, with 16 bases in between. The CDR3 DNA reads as TGTGCCAGCAGCTTACTCAGGAGAGAACAGGCGAACACCGGGGAGCTGTTTTTT. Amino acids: CASSLLRREQANTGELFF.

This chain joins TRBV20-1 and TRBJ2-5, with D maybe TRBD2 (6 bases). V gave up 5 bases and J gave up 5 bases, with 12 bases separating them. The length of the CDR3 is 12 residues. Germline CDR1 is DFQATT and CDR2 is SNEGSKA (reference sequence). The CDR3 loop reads CSASAAGETQYF. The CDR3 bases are TGCAGTGCTTCAGCCGCGGGGGAGACCCAGTACTTC.

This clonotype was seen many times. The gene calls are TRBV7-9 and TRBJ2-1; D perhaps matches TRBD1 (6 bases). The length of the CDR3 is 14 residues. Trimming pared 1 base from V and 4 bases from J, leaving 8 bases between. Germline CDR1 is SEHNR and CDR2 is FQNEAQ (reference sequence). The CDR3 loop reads CASSLGQGYNEQFF. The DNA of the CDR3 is TGTGCCAGCAGCTTAGGGCAGGGGTACAATGAGCAGTTCTTC.

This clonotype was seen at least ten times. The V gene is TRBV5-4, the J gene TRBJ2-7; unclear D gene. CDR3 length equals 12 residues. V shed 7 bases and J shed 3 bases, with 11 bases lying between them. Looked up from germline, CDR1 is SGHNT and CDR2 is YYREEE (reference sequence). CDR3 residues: CASCKDRYEQYF. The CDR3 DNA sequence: TGTGCCAGCTGCAAGGACCGCTACGAGCAGTACTTC.

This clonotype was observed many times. The CDR3 bases are TGTGCCAGGACTTTGGAGGGAGGGTCCCCCTACAATGAGCAGTTCTTC. This encodes CARTLEGGSPYNEQFF. The chain links TRBV2 to TRBJ2-1, with TRBD2 matching 7 bases. The CDR3 has 16 amino acids. Germline lookup yields CDR1 SNHLY and CDR2 FYNNEI. Trimming took 9 bases from V and 2 from J; bases not matched to a gene: 13.

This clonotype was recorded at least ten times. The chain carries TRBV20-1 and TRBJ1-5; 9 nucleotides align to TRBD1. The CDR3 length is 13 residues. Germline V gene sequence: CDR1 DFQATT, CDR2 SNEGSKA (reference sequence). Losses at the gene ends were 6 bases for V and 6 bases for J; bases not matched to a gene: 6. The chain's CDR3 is CSAKTGGGQPQHF. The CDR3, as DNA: TGCAGTGCCAAAACAGGGGGCGGTCAGCCCCAGCATTTT.

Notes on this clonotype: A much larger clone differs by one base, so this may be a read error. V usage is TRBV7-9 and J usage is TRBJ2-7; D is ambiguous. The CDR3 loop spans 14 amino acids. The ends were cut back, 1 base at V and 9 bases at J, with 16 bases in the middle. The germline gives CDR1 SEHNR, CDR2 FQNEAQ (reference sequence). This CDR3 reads CASSLDLVAAGQYF. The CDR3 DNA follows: TGTGCCAGCAGCTTAGATCTGGTGGCAGCTGGGCAGTACTTC.